Following are 14 T cell receptor beta chains from one sample sequenced in a study of post-analysis software for immune sequencing data. The TCR beta cDNA libraries carried unique molecular identifiers. TCRdb fed the PCR reads into MiXCR, producing one record per CDR3 protein. The sample shows around 500,000 distinct CDR3 sequences, approximately 34% of them seen only once. General study points: In patients, TRBV5-6, TRBV5-1 and TRBV20-1 belonged to about five TRBV segments found more frequently than in controls.

No antigen is known for these receptors. Input material: blood. Receptors originate from a girl under 18 with multiple sclerosis.

This chain links TRBV5-1 with TRBJ2-3, with TRBD2 as a possible D gene (6 bases). Germline values: CDR1 SGHRS, CDR2 YFSETQ. The ends were cut back, 6 bases at V and 3 bases at J, with 14 bases in the middle. CDR3 length: 14 amino acids. CDR3 nucleotide sequence: TGCGCCAGCACCCGGGCGGGGAATACAGATACGCAGTATTTT. This sequence encodes CASTRAGNTDTQYF.

V usage is TRBV27 and J usage is TRBJ2-5; the D is unclear. Germline V gene data show CDR1 as MNHEY and CDR2 as SMNVEV (reference sequence). V lost 0 bases, J lost 1 base, and 9 bases lay in between. The CDR3 covers 15 residues. The CDR3 spells CASSLSRTPQETQYF. CDR3 DNA: TGTGCCAGCAGTTTATCTAGAACTCCCCAAGAGACCCAGTACTTC.

The chain has TRBV11-2 and TRBJ2-7, with 8 nucleotides matching TRBD2. Per the germline V gene, CDR1 is SGHAT and CDR2 is FQNNGV. CDR3 length: 15 amino acids. Germline trimming cut 5 bases from V and 0 bases from J; bases unmatched to any gene: 6. The CDR3 bases are TGTGCCAGCAGCCTTTGGACTAGCAACTCCTACGAGCAGTACTTC. It specifies CASSLWTSNSYEQYF.

The rearrangement joins TRBV7-2 to TRBJ2-5; the match to TRBD2 covers 8 bases. CDR1 is SGHTA and CDR2 is FQGNSA in the germline V gene. This CDR3 is 15 amino acids long. V trimming: 2 bases; J trimming: 2 bases; junction bases outside the gene matches: 4. The CDR3 reads CASSLRGTRQETQYF. The CDR3 nucleotides read TGTGCCAGCAGCTTACGAGGGACTAGACAAGAGACCCAGTACTTC.

This chain uses TRBV5-1 with TRBJ1-5, with 9 bases fitting TRBD1. CDR1 and CDR2 from the germline V gene are SGHRS and YFSETQ. The V and J ends lost 3 bases and 7 bases, in that order; junction bases with no gene match: 5. The CDR3 is 14 amino acids. The CDR3 DNA reads as TGCGCCAGCAGCTGGGAAGGACAGGGGCAGCCCCAGCATTTT. Translating it yields CASSWEGQGQPQHF.

This clonotype was counted only a few times. The chain uses TRBV29-1 and TRBJ2-5; 9 bases match TRBD2. V dropped 3 bases and J dropped 5; count of bases not matched to a gene: 7. Germline CDR1 SQVTM, CDR2 ANQGSEA. The length of the CDR3 is 14 residues. The CDR3 here is CSVDVQAGGETQYF. DNA of the CDR3: TGCAGCGTTGATGTACAGGCGGGAGGGGAGACCCAGTACTTC.

The chain carries TRBV2 and TRBJ2-5; D unclear. Germline CDR1 is SNHLY and CDR2 is FYNNEI. This CDR3 comprises 12 residues. V gave up 4 bases and J gave up 11 bases, with 14 bases separating them. CDR3 nucleotide sequence: TGTGCCAGCAGTGGGACGGAAATAGGGCAGTACTTC. It translates to CASSGTEIGQYF. Together with reference TRBV2 and TRBJ2-5, the CDR3 gives the full variable domain: EPEVTQTPSHQVTQMGQEVILRCVPISNHLYFYWYRQILGQKVEFLVSFYNNEISEKSEIFDDQFSVERPDGSNFTLKIRSTKLEDSAMYFCASSGTEIGQYFGPGTRLLVL.

The V call is TRBV20-1, the J call TRBJ2-5, with a tentative D call TRBD2 (7 bases). This CDR3 contains 14 residues. The V gene lost 1 base and the J gene lost 1 base, with 10 bases spanning the gap. CDR1 is DFQATT and CDR2 is SNEGSKA in the germline V gene (reference sequence). The CDR3 sequence is CSARAGGPQETQYF. Written as DNA, the CDR3 is TGCAGTGCTAGAGCCGGGGGGCCCCAAGAGACCCAGTACTTC.

This rearrangement joins TRBV10-2 to TRBJ1-1, with 8 bases that match TRBD1. Germline values: CDR1 WSHSY, CDR2 SAAADI. With 2 bases clipped from V and 4 bases from J, the junction kept 3 bases outside the gene matches. The CDR3 runs 14 residues. In nucleotides, the CDR3 is TGCGCCAGCAGTGAGGGGACAGGCGGCACTGAAGCTTTCTTT. Translated, it gives CASSEGTGGTEAFF.

Notes on this clonotype: One end of the junction does not line up with germline, which may come from a read error. This chain uses TRBV10-3 with TRBJ2-5, with 11 bases lining up with TRBD1. The CDR3 has 21 amino acids. The germline CDR1 and CDR2 sequences are ENHRY and SYGVKD. The CDR3 here is CVISEPEKPGTGGSARETQYF. The CDR3 DNA reads TGTGTCATCAGTGAACCGGAAAAACCCGGGACAGGGGGATCCGCCAGGGAGACCCAGTACTTC.

V and J are TRBV29-1 and TRBJ2-7, with 14 bases lining up with TRBD2. Germline loops: CDR1 SQVTM, CDR2 ANQGSEA. The CDR3 spans 16 residues. V shed 6 bases, J shed 5 bases, and the junction held 12 bases outside the gene matches. The CDR3 spells CSVEARGTSGGNEQYF. The CDR3 DNA reads as TGCAGCGTGGAGGCTCGAGGGACTAGCGGGGGTAACGAGCAGTACTTC.

This clonotype was counted only a few times. This chain connects TRBV29-1 to TRBJ2-1; D gene unclear. CDR3 size: 11 residues. V was cut by 0 bases and J by 8 bases, with 5 bases left in between. Germline values: CDR1 SQVTM, CDR2 ANQGSEA. This chain's CDR3 is CSVEDGYEQFF. The CDR3 DNA sequence: TGCAGCGTTGAAGATGGGTATGAGCAGTTCTTC.

In this sample, this clonotype turned up a few times. V and J are TRBV10-3 and TRBJ2-1; no clear D gene. Trimming removed 0 bases from V and 0 bases from J, with 9 bases in between. Germline CDR1 and CDR2: ENHRY and SYGVKD. The CDR3 is 16 amino acids. The CDR3, as DNA: TGTGCCATCAGTGAGTCGAGTCCAAGCTCCTACAATGAGCAGTTCTTC. Translating gives CAISESSPSSYNEQFF.

The chain carries TRBV27 and TRBJ2-1, with 8 nucleotides matching TRBD2. CDR1 and CDR2 from the germline V gene are MNHEY and SMNVEV (reference sequence). Trimming cost V 8 bases and J 5 bases; bases outside gene matches: 5. The CDR3 extends over 13 amino acids. The CDR3: CASRISGDNEQFF. The CDR3, as DNA: TGTGCCAGCCGTATTAGCGGGGACAATGAGCAGTTCTTC.